This T cell receptor (beta chain) came from a study of cytomegalovirus exposure and HLA in healthy donors. Germline V CDR1 and CDR2: MNHNS, SASEGT. Trimming took 10 bases from V and 0 from J, leaving 7 bases between them. The CDR3 spans 11 residues. Each donor's status was that of a healthy bone marrow donor. A multiplex PCR was run with 60 Vbeta primers and 13 Jbeta primers. Generated by immunoSEQ multiplex PCR, the TCRdb table keeps only in-frame clones and is missing some. The sample yields about 110,000 clones, 86% seen once. V gene TRBV6-1 combines with J gene TRBJ2-7; D possibly corresponds to TRBD2 (5 bases). The clonotype was recovered from a man aged 35 to 55 in good health and CMV-seronegative. Input material: PBMCs. The CDR3 is CAIGISYEQYF. As DNA, the CDR3 is TGTGCCATCGGGATCTCCTACGAGCAGTACTTC.